Sequencing of this TCR beta chain was carried out in a study of blood T cell repertoires in COVID-19. The method was immunoSEQ multiplex PCR; TCRdb's version includes in-frame clones alone and lacks a portion of them. The repertoire consists of about 210,000 clones, with roughly 90% occurring once and the leading ten covering more than 4%. The junction had 3 bases not matched to a gene; V was cut back by 7 bases and J by 5 bases. The CDR3 loop spans 13 amino acids. Germline loops: CDR1 LNHDA, CDR2 SQIVND (reference sequence). The study drew participants aged about 18 to 89 years from about two dozen US areas.

This sequence originates from a woman in her twenties or thirties who had been exposed to COVID-19. The sequenced sample consisted of PBMCs or T cells enriched from blood (not recorded which). The chain joins TRBV19 to TRBJ1-5, with 9 bases aligning to TRBD1. The CDR3 nucleotides are TGTGCCAGTACCGACAGGGGGGATCAGCCCCAGCATTTT. Translating it yields CASTDRGDQPQHF.